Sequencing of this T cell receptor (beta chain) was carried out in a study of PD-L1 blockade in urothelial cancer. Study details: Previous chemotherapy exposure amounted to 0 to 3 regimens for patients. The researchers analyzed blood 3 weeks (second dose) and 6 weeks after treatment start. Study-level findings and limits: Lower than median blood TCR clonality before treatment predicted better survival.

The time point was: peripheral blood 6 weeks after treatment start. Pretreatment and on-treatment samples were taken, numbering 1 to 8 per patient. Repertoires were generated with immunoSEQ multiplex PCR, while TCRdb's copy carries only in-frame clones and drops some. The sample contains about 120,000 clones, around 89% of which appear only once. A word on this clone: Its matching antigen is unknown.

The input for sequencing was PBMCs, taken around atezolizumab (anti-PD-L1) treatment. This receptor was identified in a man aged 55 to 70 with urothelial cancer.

CDR3: CASSFIMRFRNEQFF. The CDR3, as DNA: TGTGCCAGCAGTTTCATTATGCGGTTCCGCAATGAGCAGTTCTTC. V is TRBV28 and J is TRBJ2-1; D remains ambiguous. From germline, CDR1 is MDHEN and CDR2 SYDVKM. The CDR3 covers 15 residues. Trimming removed 3 bases at V and 6 bases at J, with 15 bases between.